Below are 26 T cell receptor beta chains sequenced from a single sample in a study of cytomegalovirus exposure and HLA in healthy donors. 60 Vbeta and 13 Jbeta primers were used in PCR. The assay was immunoSEQ multiplex PCR, and TCRdb's table has in-frame clones only and misses some. The sample yields 150,000 to 200,000 clones, roughly 79% seen once. The sample taken for sequencing was PBMCs. The receptors originated from a man aged 35 to 55 in good health and CMV-seropositive.

The chain links TRBV28 to TRBJ1-2; no clear D. Trimming shortened V by 3 bases and J by 5 bases, and 10 bases separated the two germline ends. Germline V lookup: CDR1 MDHEN, CDR2 SYDVKM. The CDR3 runs to 13 residues. The CDR3 loop is CASSFLAFYGYTF. The CDR3 DNA follows: TGTGCCAGCAGTTTTTTAGCGTTTTATGGCTACACCTTC.

The CDR3 bases are TGTGCCAGCAGTTACCCGGGACAGGGTTCCTACGAGCAGTACTTC. Amino acid sequence: CASSYPGQGSYEQYF. The genes are TRBV6-5 and TRBJ2-7; TRBD1 agrees at 9 bases. CDR3 length: 15 amino acids. Germline V CDR1 and CDR2: MNHEY, SVGAGI. V lost 2 bases and J lost 1; bases outside the gene matches: 3.

The chain links TRBV5-1 to TRBJ2-1; TRBD2 aligns across 10 bases. This CDR3 has 15 residues. V trimming: 3 bases; J trimming: 4 bases; junction bases outside the gene matches: 4. Germline V gene sequence: CDR1 SGHRS, CDR2 YFSETQ. In DNA, the CDR3 is TGCGCCAGCAGCTCGACTAGCGGGTGGTACAATGAGCAGTTCTTC. As protein: CASSSTSGWYNEQFF.

The V gene is TRBV28, the J gene TRBJ2-5, with D possibly being TRBD2 (6 bases). Germline CDR1 MDHEN, CDR2 SYDVKM. The CDR3 totals 11 residues. The V and J ends lost 8 bases and 4 bases respectively, with 8 bases between them. The CDR3 nucleotides are TGTGCCAGCGGGGGGTTAGAGACCCAGTACTTC. This encodes CASGGLETQYF.

The chain uses TRBV6-1 and TRBJ2-1; tentative D call: TRBD2 (6 bases). The CDR3 runs 15 residues. Germline-derived CDR1 and CDR2 are MNHNS and SASEGT. Trimming removed 6 bases at V and 6 bases at J, with 18 bases between. Here the CDR3 DNA reads TGTGCCAGCAGGGGGGGTTCTCAGGGATCCAATGAGCAGTTCTTC. Amino acids: CASRGGSQGSNEQFF.

The genes are TRBV5-1 and TRBJ2-7; 10 nucleotides match TRBD1. The CDR3 is made up of 15 amino acids. Germline values: CDR1 SGHRS, CDR2 YFSETQ. Trimming at V came to 4 bases and at J to 4 bases, leaving 8 bases not matched to a gene. CDR3 sequence (DNA): TGCGCCAGCAGCGTACCGGGACAGGGGATTTACGAGCAGTACTTC. Encoded protein: CASSVPGQGIYEQYF.

The rearrangement links TRBV7-8 to TRBJ2-5, with D perhaps TRBD1 (5 bases). Looked up from germline, CDR1 is SGHVS and CDR2 is FQNEAQ. V was clipped by 0 bases and J by 4 bases, with 6 bases between them. The CDR3 length is 13 residues. CDR3 sequence reads: CASSLAQGETQYF. The CDR3, as DNA: TGTGCCAGCAGCTTAGCGCAGGGAGAGACCCAGTACTTC. The full variable domain, completed using reference TRBV7-8 and TRBJ2-5, is GAGVSQSPRYKVAKRGQDVALRCDPISGHVSLFWYQQALGQGPEFLTYFQNEAQLDKSGLPSDRFFAERPEGSVSTLKIQRTQQEDSAVYLCASSLAQGETQYFGPGTRLLVL.

Remarks on this clone: A read error may produce the germline difference seen at one junction end. This chain links TRBV7-9 with TRBJ2-7, with 10 nucleotides matching TRBD2. The CDR3 loop spans 17 amino acids. The germline CDR1 and CDR2 sequences are SEHNR and FQNEAQ (reference sequence). The CDR3 bases are TGTTCCAGCAGCTTCCCCCCCAGGGGACTAGCGCCCTACGAGCAGTACTTC. It translates to CSSSFPPRGLAPYEQYF.

The chain joins TRBV10-1 to TRBJ2-1; 11 bases agree with TRBD2. Germline V gene data show CDR1 as WNHNN and CDR2 as SYGVQD (reference sequence). With 3 bases clipped from V and 4 bases from J, the junction kept 2 bases outside the gene matches. This CDR3 comprises 15 residues. CDR3 loop: CASSDSGRVYNEQFF. The CDR3 region has the DNA TGCGCCAGCAGTGATAGCGGGAGGGTATACAATGAGCAGTTCTTC.

J is TRBJ1-2 and V is TRBV5-1; TRBD1 aligns across 9 bases. CDR3 length: 15 residues. Trimming removed 4 bases from V and 8 bases from J; junction bases left unmatched: 12. CDR1 and CDR2 (germline): SGHRS, YFSETQ. The CDR3 nucleotides read TGCGCCAGCAGCACCGATGGACAGGGGATGGGGGGCTACACCTTC. Amino acids: CASSTDGQGMGGYTF.

V and J are TRBV18 and TRBJ1-5, with 11 bases matching TRBD1. The CDR3 has 16 residues. CDR1 is KGHSH, CDR2 LQKENI, per germline. J gave up 3 bases and V 3 bases, and 4 bases lay outside the gene matches. CDR3 residues: CASSPLGQGANQPQHF. CDR3 sequence (DNA): TGTGCCAGCTCACCTCTCGGACAGGGGGCCAATCAGCCCCAGCATTTT.

J is TRBJ2-7 and V is TRBV6-5; 12 positions match TRBD2. The CDR3 consists of 15 residues. V lost 0 bases, J lost 3 bases, and 0 bases stayed unmatched. Per germline, CDR1 MNHEY and CDR2 SVGAGI. The CDR3 reads CASSYSTSGSYEQYF. Written as DNA, the CDR3 is TGTGCCAGCAGTTACTCGACTAGCGGGAGCTACGAGCAGTACTTC.

This clone was seen just once. J is TRBJ2-5 and V is TRBV19; 10 nucleotides match TRBD2. The CDR3 is 16 amino acids. Germline V lookup: CDR1 LNHDA, CDR2 SQIVND (reference sequence). V gave up 5 bases and J gave up 5 bases; unmatched junction bases: 11. The CDR3 DNA is TGTGCCAGTAGTGCGCTAGCGGGAGATTGGGAGGAGACCCAGTACTTC. This codes for CASSALAGDWEETQYF.

The sample holds one count of this clone. The chain employs TRBV11-3 and TRBJ2-7, with 7 nucleotides matching TRBD2. The J segment lost 6 bases and the V segment lost 4 bases, leaving 12 bases of the junction unmatched. The CDR3 is 15 residues long. CDR1 and CDR2 from the germline V gene are SGHNT and YENEEA. The CDR3: CASSSKRTSAGEQYF. The CDR3 bases are TGTGCCAGCAGCTCAAAACGGACTAGTGCGGGCGAGCAGTACTTC. Looking up the rest from reference TRBV11-3 and TRBJ2-7 gives the full variable domain: EAGVVQSPRYKIIEKKQPVAFWCNPISGHNTLYWYLQNLGQGPELLIRYENEEAVDDSQLPKDRFSAERLKGVDSTLKIQPAELGDSAVYLCASSSKRTSAGEQYFGPGTRLTVT.

The chain combines TRBV7-8 with TRBJ2-1; 11 bases line up with TRBD2. CDR1 SGHVS and CDR2 FQNEAQ come from the germline V gene. V gave up 2 bases and J gave up 9 bases; unmatched junction bases: 3. The CDR3 is 14 amino acids. CDR3 in amino acids: CASSLTSGSGEQFF. For the CDR3, the DNA is TGTGCCAGCAGCTTAACTAGCGGGAGTGGTGAGCAGTTCTTC.

The chain combines TRBV5-1 with TRBJ2-7; D gene unclear. The CDR3 has 14 residues. Germline V gene data show CDR1 as SGHRS and CDR2 as YFSETQ. Trimming took 0 bases from V and 6 from J, leaving 13 bases between them. The CDR3 loop is CASSLDPFSGEQYF. The CDR3 coding sequence is TGCGCCAGCAGCTTGGATCCTTTCTCGGGCGAGCAGTACTTC.

CDR3 loop: CASSPGQGGFYEQYF. The CDR3 DNA reads as TGTGCCAGTAGCCCCGGACAGGGCGGATTCTACGAGCAGTACTTC. This rearrangement joins TRBV19 to TRBJ2-7; 8 bases agree with TRBD1. The CDR3 contains 15 residues. Germline V lookup: CDR1 LNHDA, CDR2 SQIVND (reference sequence). Unmatched junction bases numbered 10, after V lost 6 bases and J lost 3 bases.

This clone showed up just once. The DNA for the CDR3 is TGTGCCAGCAGCCAAGGGGAGGTATTCTACGAGCAGTACTTC. Encoded protein: CASSQGEVFYEQYF. J is TRBJ2-7 and V is TRBV11-3, with D possibly TRBD2 on 6 matching bases. Germline CDR1 reads SGHNT; CDR2 reads YENEEA. The CDR3 is made up of 14 amino acids. V was pared by 5 bases and J by 3 bases, with 14 bases between. The whole variable domain, filled in from reference TRBV11-3 and TRBJ2-7, reads EAGVVQSPRYKIIEKKQPVAFWCNPISGHNTLYWYLQNLGQGPELLIRYENEEAVDDSQLPKDRFSAERLKGVDSTLKIQPAELGDSAVYLCASSQGEVFYEQYFGPGTRLTVT.

In nucleotides, the CDR3 is TGTGCCAGCAGTTCGGGGTGGGTCGATGAGCAGTTCTTC. It yields the protein CASSSGWVDEQFF. This chain connects TRBV28 to TRBJ2-1; possibly TRBD2 for D (5 bases). Per the germline V gene, CDR1 is MDHEN and CDR2 is SYDVKM. The CDR3 covers 13 residues. Trimming took 4 bases from V and 8 from J, leaving 12 bases between them.

The chain links TRBV7-9 to TRBJ2-5, with D unresolved. This CDR3 comprises 13 residues. Trimming took off 1 base at V and 6 bases at J, with 9 bases between the two ends. Germline V gene lookup returns CDR1 SEHNR and CDR2 FQNEAQ (reference sequence). The CDR3 sequence is CASSLELDKTQYF. The CDR3 DNA follows: TGTGCCAGCAGCTTAGAACTTGATAAGACCCAGTACTTC.

The chain joins TRBV6-5 to TRBJ2-7; 11 nucleotides line up with TRBD2. The CDR3 sequence is 15 residues long. CDR1 MNHEY and CDR2 SVGAGI come from the germline V gene. J was trimmed by 3 bases and V by 5 bases; bases with no gene match: 6. The CDR3 DNA sequence: TGTGCCAGCAGTAAGACTAGCGGGACCTACTACGAGCAGTACTTC. Protein sequence: CASSKTSGTYYEQYF.

CDR3: CASSSLAGPQETQYF. In DNA, the CDR3 is TGCGCCAGCAGCTCTCTAGCGGGACCCCAAGAGACCCAGTACTTC. The chain uses TRBV5-1 and TRBJ2-5, with 9 bases lining up with TRBD2. In germline, CDR1 is SGHRS, CDR2 YFSETQ. This CDR3 spans 15 amino acids. V was clipped by 3 bases and J by 1 base; unmatched bases: 4. Filled out from reference TRBV5-1 and TRBJ2-5, the complete variable domain reads KAGVTQTPRYLIKTRGQQVTLSCSPISGHRSVSWYQQTPGQGLQFLFEYFSETQRNKGNFPGRFSGRQFSNSRSEMNVSTLELGDSALYLCASSSLAGPQETQYFGPGTRLLVL.

V and J are TRBV18 and TRBJ1-2; D might be TRBD1 (6 bases). The V gene's germline CDR1 is KGHSH and CDR2 LQKENI. CDR3 length: 13 amino acids. Trimming stripped 3 bases from V and 6 bases from J, with 11 bases between. The DNA of the CDR3 is TGTGCCAGCTCACCCGACAGGCTCGATGGCTACACCTTC. Protein: CASSPDRLDGYTF.

The chain is built from TRBV13 and TRBJ2-7; D is unclear. Germline V gene sequence: CDR1 PRHDT, CDR2 FYEKMQ (reference sequence). Trimming took 2 bases from V and 1 from J, leaving 6 bases between them. This CDR3 spans 13 amino acids. The CDR3 loop reads CASSLLRSYEQYF. DNA for the CDR3: TGTGCCAGCAGCTTATTACGGTCCTACGAGCAGTACTTC.

The chain couples TRBV29-1 to TRBJ1-2, with TRBD1 as a possible D gene (5 bases). The CDR3 contains 12 residues. The germline V and J ends were trimmed by 2 bases and 5 bases, with 9 bases remaining between them. Germline CDR1 and CDR2: SQVTM and ANQGSEA. CDR3: CSVERPGYGYTF. In DNA, the CDR3 is TGCAGCGTTGAACGGCCAGGGTATGGCTACACCTTC.

The rearrangement uses TRBV29-1 and TRBJ2-3; TRBD2 matches 8 bases. Germline V lookup: CDR1 SQVTM, CDR2 ANQGSEA. The CDR3 covers 15 residues. The ends lost 1 base at V and 4 bases at J; junction bases unmatched: 7. The CDR3 bases are TGCAGCGTTGAAGTTTCCTCTAGCGGGCCAGATACGCAGTATTTT. Protein product: CSVEVSSSGPDTQYF.